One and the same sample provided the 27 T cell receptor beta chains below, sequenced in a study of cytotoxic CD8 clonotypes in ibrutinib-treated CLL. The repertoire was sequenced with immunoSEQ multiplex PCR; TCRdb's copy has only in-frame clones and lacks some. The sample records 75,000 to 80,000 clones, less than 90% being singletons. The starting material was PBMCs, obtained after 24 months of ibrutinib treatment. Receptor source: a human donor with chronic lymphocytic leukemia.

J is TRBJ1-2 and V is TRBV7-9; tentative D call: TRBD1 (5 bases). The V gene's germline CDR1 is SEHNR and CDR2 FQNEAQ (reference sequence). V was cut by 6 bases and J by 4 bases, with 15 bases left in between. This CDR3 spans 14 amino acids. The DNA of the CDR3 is TGTGCCAGCAGAGGGGAGACTGGTCCCTATGGCTACACCTTC. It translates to CASRGETGPYGYTF.

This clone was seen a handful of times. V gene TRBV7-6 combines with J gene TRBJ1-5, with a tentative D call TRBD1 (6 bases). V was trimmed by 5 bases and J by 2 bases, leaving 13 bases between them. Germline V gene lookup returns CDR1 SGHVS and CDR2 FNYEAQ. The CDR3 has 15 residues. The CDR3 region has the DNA TGTGCCAGCAGCCCACAGGGCGGTGGCAATCAGCCCCAGCATTTT. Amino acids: CASSPQGGGNQPQHF.

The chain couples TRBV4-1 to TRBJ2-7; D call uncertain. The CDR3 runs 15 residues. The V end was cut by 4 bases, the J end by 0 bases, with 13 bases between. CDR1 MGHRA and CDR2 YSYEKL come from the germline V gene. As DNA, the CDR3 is TGCGCCAGCAGCCCCCTATCGACACGCTCCTACGAGCAGTACTTC. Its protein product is CASSPLSTRSYEQYF.

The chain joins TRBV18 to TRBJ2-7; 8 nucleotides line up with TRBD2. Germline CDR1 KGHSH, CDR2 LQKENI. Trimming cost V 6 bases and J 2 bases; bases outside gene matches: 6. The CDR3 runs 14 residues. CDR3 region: CASSPAGAPYEQYF. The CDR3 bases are TGTGCCAGCTCCCCAGCGGGAGCACCCTACGAGCAGTACTTC.

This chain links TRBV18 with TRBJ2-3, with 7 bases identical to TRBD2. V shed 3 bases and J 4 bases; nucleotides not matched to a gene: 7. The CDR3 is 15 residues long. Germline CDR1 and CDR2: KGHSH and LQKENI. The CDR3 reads CASSPSSGLSDTQYF. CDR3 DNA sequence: TGTGCCAGCTCACCTTCTAGCGGACTCTCAGATACGCAGTATTTT. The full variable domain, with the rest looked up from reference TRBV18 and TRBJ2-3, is NAGVMQNPRHLVRRRGQEARLRCSPMKGHSHVYWYRQLPEEGLKFMVYLQKENIIDESGMPKERFSAEFPKEGPSILRIQQVVRGDSAAYFCASSPSSGLSDTQYFGPGTRLTVL.

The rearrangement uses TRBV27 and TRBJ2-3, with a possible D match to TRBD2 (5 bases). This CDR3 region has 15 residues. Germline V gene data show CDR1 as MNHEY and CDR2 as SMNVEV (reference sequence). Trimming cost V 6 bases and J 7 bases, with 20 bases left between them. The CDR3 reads CASRSLGPGGYTQYF. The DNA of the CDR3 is TGTGCCAGCAGATCACTAGGTCCGGGCGGGTATACGCAGTATTTT.

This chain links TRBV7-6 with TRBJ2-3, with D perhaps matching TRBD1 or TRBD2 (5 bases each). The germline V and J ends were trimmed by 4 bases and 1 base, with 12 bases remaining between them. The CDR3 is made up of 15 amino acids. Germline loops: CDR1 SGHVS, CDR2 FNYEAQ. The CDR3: CASSSTVGGTDTQYF. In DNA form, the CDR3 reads TGTGCCAGCAGCTCGACGGTGGGGGGCACAGATACGCAGTATTTT.

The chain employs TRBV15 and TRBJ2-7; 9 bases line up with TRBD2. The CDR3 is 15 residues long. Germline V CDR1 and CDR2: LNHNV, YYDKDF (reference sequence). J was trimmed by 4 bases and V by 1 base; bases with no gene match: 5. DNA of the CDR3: TGTGCCACCAGCAGAGGGGCTAGCGGGAATTACGAGCAGTACTTC. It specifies CATSRGASGNYEQYF. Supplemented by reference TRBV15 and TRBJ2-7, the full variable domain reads DAMVIQNPRYQVTQFGKPVTLSCSQTLNHNVMYWYQQKSSQAPKLLFHYYDKDFNNEADTPDNFQSRRPNTSFCFLDIRSPGLGDTAMYLCATSRGASGNYEQYFGPGTRLTVT.

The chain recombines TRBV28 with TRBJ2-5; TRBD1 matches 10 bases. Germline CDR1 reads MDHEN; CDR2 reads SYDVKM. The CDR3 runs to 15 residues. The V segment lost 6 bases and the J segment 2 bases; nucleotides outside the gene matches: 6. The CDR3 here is CASRPGQGFQETQYF. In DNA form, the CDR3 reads TGTGCCAGCAGGCCGGGACAGGGGTTTCAAGAGACCCAGTACTTC.

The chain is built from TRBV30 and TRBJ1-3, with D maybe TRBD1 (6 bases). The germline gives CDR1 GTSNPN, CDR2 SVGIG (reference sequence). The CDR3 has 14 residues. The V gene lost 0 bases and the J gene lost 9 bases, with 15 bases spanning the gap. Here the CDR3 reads CAWSVGGSVGTIYF. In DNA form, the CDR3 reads TGTGCCTGGAGTGTCGGGGGCTCGGTAGGCACCATATATTTT.

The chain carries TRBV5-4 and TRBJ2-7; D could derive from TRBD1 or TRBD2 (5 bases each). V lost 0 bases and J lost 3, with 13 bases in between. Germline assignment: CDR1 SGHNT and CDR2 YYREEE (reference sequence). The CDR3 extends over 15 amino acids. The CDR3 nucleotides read TGTGCCAGCAGCTTGGAGCCGGGGCCGGGCTACGAGCAGTACTTC. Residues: CASSLEPGPGYEQYF.

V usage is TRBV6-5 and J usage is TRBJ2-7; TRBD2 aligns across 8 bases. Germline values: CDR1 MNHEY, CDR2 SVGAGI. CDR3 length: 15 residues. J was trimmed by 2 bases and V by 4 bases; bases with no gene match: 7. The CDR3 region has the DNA TGTGCCAGCAGTTTGCTACCGGGAGGGCCCTACGAGCAGTACTTC. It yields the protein CASSLLPGGPYEQYF.

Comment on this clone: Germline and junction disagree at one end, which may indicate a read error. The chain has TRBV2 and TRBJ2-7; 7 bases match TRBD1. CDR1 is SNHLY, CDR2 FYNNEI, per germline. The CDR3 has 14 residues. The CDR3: CASIEQGPSPEQYF. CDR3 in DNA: TGTGCCAGCATTGAACAGGGGCCCAGCCCCGAGCAGTACTTC.

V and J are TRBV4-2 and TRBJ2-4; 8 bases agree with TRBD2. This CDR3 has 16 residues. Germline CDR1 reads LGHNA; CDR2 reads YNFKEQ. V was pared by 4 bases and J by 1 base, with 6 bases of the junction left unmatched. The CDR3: CASSPTSAEAKNIQYF. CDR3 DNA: TGTGCCAGCAGCCCGACTAGCGCTGAGGCCAAAAACATTCAGTACTTC.

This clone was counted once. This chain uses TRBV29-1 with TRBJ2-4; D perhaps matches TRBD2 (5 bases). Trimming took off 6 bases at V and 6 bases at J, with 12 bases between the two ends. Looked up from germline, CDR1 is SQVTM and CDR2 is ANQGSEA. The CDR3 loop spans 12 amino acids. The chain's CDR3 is CSVKAGLNIQYF. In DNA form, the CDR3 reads TGCAGCGTGAAGGCGGGTTTAAACATTCAGTACTTC. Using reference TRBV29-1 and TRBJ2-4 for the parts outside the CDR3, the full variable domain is SAVISQKPSRDICQRGTSLTIQCQVDSQVTMMFWYRQQPGQSLTLIATANQGSEATYESGFVIDKFPISRPNLTFSTLTVSNMSPEDSSIYLCSVKAGLNIQYFGAGTRLSVL.

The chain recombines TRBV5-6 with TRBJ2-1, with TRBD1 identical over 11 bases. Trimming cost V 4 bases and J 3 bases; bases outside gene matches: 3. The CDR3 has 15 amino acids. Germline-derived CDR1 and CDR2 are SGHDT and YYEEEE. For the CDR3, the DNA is TGTGCCAGCAGCGCCGGGACAGGGGGCTACAATGAGCAGTTCTTC. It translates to CASSAGTGGYNEQFF.

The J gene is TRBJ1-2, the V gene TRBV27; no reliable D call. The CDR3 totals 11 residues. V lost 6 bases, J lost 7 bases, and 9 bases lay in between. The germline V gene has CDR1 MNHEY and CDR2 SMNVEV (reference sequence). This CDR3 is CASRGLGGYTF. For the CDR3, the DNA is TGTGCCAGCAGAGGATTGGGTGGCTACACCTTC.

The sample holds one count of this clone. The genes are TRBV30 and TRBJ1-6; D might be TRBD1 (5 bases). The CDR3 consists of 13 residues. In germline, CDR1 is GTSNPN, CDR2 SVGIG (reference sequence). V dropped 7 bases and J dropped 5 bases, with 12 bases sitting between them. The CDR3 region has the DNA TGTGCCTCCTCCGGGGCCAATAATTCACCCCTCCACTTT. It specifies CASSGANNSPLHF.

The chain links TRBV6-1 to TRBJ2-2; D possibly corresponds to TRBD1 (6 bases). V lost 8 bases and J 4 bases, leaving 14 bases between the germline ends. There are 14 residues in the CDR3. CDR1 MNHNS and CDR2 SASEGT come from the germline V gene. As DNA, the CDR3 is TGTGCCAGCGCGGACAGAGGATTCACCGGGGAGCTGTTTTTT. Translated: CASADRGFTGELFF.

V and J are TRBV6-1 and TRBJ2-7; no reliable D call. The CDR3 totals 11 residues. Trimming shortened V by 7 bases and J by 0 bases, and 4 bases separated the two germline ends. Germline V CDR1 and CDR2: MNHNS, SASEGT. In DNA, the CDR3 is TGTGCCAGCATGCACTCCTACGAGCAGTACTTC. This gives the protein CASMHSYEQYF.

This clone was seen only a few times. CDR3 DNA sequence: TGCGCCAGCAGGAGAACCCGGGAAGCCGTTGAAGCTTTCTTT. As protein: CASRRTREAVEAFF. The V and J genes are TRBV10-2 and TRBJ1-1; D gene ambiguous. The germline gives CDR1 WSHSY, CDR2 SAAADI. V lost 6 bases, J lost 7 bases, and 18 bases lay in between. The CDR3 runs to 14 residues.

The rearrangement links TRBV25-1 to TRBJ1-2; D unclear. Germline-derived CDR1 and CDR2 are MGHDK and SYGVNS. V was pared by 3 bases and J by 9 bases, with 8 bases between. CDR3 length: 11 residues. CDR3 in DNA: TGTGCCAGCAGTGATAGCAGGAGCTACACCTTC. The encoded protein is CASSDSRSYTF.

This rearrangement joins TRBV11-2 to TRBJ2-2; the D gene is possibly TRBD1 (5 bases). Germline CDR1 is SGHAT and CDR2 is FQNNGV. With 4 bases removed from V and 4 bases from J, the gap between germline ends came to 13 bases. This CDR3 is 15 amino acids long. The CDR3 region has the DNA TGTGCCAGCAGCTCCGACAGCCTATTCACCGGGGAGCTGTTTTTT. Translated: CASSSDSLFTGELFF.

DNA for the CDR3: TGCGCCAGCAGCCACCGGGACAGGACTTCACCCGCGAACACCGGGGAGCTGTTTTTT. Protein sequence: CASSHRDRTSPANTGELFF. The chain combines TRBV10-2 with TRBJ2-2; 8 nucleotides align to TRBD1. This CDR3 spans 19 amino acids. The V segment lost 6 bases and the J segment 0 bases; nucleotides outside the gene matches: 15. The V gene's germline CDR1 is WSHSY and CDR2 SAAADI.

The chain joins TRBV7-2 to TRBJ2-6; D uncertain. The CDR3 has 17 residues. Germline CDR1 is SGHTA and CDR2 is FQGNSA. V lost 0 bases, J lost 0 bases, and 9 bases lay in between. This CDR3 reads CASSLAPRSSGANVLTF. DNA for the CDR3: TGTGCCAGCAGCTTAGCTCCCAGAAGCTCTGGGGCCAACGTCCTGACTTTC.

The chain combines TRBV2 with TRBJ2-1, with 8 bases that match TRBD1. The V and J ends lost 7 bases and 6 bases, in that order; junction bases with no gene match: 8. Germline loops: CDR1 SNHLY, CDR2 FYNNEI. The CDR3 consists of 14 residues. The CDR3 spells CASNPGGTINEQFF. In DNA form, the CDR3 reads TGTGCCAGCAATCCAGGGGGCACCATCAATGAGCAGTTCTTC.

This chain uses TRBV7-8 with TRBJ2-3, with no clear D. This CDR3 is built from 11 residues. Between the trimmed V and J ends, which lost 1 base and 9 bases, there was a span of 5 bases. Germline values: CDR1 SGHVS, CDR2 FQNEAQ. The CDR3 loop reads CASSLVDTQYF. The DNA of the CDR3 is TGTGCCAGCAGCTTAGTTGACACGCAGTATTTT.